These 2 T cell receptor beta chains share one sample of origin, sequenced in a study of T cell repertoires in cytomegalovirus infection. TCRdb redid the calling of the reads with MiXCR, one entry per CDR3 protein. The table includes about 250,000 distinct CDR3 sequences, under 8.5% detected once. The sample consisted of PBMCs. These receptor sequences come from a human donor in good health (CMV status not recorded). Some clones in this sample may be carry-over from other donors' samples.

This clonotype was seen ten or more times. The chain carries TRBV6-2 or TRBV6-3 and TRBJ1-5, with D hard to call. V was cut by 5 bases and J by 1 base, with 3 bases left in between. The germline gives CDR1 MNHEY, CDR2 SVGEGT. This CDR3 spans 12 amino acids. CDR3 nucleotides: TGTGCCAGCAGTCGCAGCAATCAGCCCCAGCATTTT. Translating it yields CASSRSNQPQHF.

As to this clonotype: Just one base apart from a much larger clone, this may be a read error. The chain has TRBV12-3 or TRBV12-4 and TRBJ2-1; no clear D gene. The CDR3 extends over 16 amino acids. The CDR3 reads CAISFDGGRSYNEQFF. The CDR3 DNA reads TGTGCCATCAGTTTCGATGGCGGTCGCTCCTACAATGAGCAGTTCTTC.